This T cell receptor (beta chain) was identified in a study of T cell repertoires in cytomegalovirus infection (dated by TCRdb to between 2017 and 2020). With respect to the entire study: Donor HLA type was relevant to the analysis, because carriage of CMV infection together with the matching HLA type was indicated by public TCR beta signatures.

Overall study outcomes, separate from this receptor: The ex vivo response was dominated by HLA-C-restricted CMV-specific TCR beta clonotypes, which also provided the single most frequent clonotype in two of eight donors. In both this cohort and an independent cohort of 350 to 400 donors, the cumulative frequency of public TCR beta family members distinguished carriers of CMV infection plus the relevant HLA type.

The instrument was an Illumina HiSeq 1500. The public reads were quality trimmed at Q25 with fastp and then assembled into clones with MiXCR by TCRdb, keeping productive beta chains. Entries are consolidated by CDR3 protein sequence, retaining the most common genes and DNA. Here the sample has more than 150,000 distinct CDR3 sequences; around a quarter occur a single time. The leading ten clones occupy approximately 10% of the sample. At least ten counts were recorded for this clonotype. It lacks a known antigen. Nothing much larger sits one base from this clone, and base qualities are not available. The origin of this receptor is a human donor in good health (CMV status not recorded). Some clones in this sample may be carry-over from other donors' samples. Input material: PBMCs.

Here the CDR3 is given as CASSLDSAGAEAFF. The DNA sequence follows: TGTGCCAGCAGCTTAGACTCCGCTGGCGCTGAAGCTTTCTTT. Recombination connected TRBV7-2 to TRBJ1-1, with no confidently assigned D gene. Looking up the germline V gene yields CDR1 SGHTA and CDR2 FQGNSA. Including cysteine and phenylalanine, the CDR3 has 14 amino acids. Just CDR3 DNA is preserved here, 42 bases in frame from base 1. V is reduced by 1 base and J by 6 bases, leaving a spacing of 12 bases between them.